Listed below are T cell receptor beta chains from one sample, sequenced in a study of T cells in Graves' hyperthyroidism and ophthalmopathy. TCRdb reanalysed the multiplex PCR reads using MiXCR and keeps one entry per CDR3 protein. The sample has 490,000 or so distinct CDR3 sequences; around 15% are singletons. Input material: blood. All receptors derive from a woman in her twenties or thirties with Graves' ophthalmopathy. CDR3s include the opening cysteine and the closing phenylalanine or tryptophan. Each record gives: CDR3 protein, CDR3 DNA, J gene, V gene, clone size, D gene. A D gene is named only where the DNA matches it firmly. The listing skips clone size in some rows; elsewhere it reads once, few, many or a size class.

cdr3_aa: CASRGPVLGTQYF
cdr3_nt: TGTGCCAGCAGAGGACCGGTTTTGGGGACCCAGTACTTC
j_call: TRBJ2-5
v_call: TRBV12-3/TRBV12-4
clone_size: many
d_call: NA

cdr3_aa: CASSYGSRFQTDSNGYTF
cdr3_nt: TGTGCCAGCAGCTACGGAAGCAGGTTTCAAACGGACAGCAATGGCTACACCTTC
j_call: TRBJ1-2
v_call: TRBV12-3/TRBV12-4
clone_size: NA
d_call: NA

cdr3_aa: CASSQDGWNEQFF
cdr3_nt: TGTGCCAGCAGCCAAGATGGTTGGAATGAGCAGTTCTTC
j_call: TRBJ2-1
v_call: TRBV3-1
clone_size: many
d_call: NA

cdr3_aa: CASSYSSGTEQFF
cdr3_nt: TGTGCCAGCAGTTACTCGAGTGGGACAGAGCAGTTCTTC
j_call: TRBJ2-1
v_call: TRBV6-5
clone_size: few
d_call: NA

cdr3_aa: CASSIEEARDTGELFF
cdr3_nt: TGTGCCAGTAGTATAGAGGAGGCGCGGGACACCGGGGAGCTGTTTTTT
j_call: TRBJ2-2
v_call: TRBV19
clone_size: NA
d_call: NA

cdr3_aa: CASSPGTSPGELFF
cdr3_nt: TGTGCCAGCAGTCCCGGGACTAGCCCCGGGGAGCTGTTTTTT
j_call: TRBJ2-2
v_call: TRBV12-3/TRBV12-4
clone_size: many
d_call: TRBD2

cdr3_aa: CASMGPSAGVSREQFF
cdr3_nt: TGTGCCAGTATGGGACCCTCAGCGGGGGTTTCTCGGGAGCAGTTCTTC
j_call: TRBJ2-1
v_call: TRBV19
clone_size: NA
d_call: TRBD2

cdr3_aa: CASSPRTGGASEQYF
cdr3_nt: TGTGCCAGTAGTCCACGGACAGGGGGGGCATCCGAGCAGTACTTC
j_call: TRBJ2-7
v_call: TRBV19
clone_size: NA
d_call: TRBD1

cdr3_aa: CASSVYGGTGGELFF
cdr3_nt: TGTGCCAGCAGCGTTTATGGGGGAACGGGCGGGGAGCTGTTTTTT
j_call: TRBJ2-2
v_call: TRBV9
clone_size: NA
d_call: NA

cdr3_aa: CAGSLNPGLAGEDEQFF
cdr3_nt: TGTGCCGGCAGCTTAAATCCCGGACTAGCGGGGGAGGATGAGCAGTTCTTC
j_call: TRBJ2-1
v_call: TRBV7-3
clone_size: NA
d_call: TRBD2

cdr3_aa: CASSPGTAGGTQETQYF
cdr3_nt: TGTGCCAGCAGCCCAGGCACAGCAGGGGGAACCCAAGAGACCCAGTACTTC
j_call: TRBJ2-5
v_call: TRBV6-1
clone_size: many
d_call: TRBD1

cdr3_aa: CAWGGVRDNEQFF
cdr3_nt: TGTGCCTGGGGGGGGGTTAGGGACAATGAGCAGTTCTTC
j_call: TRBJ2-1
v_call: TRBV30
clone_size: NA
d_call: TRBD2

cdr3_aa: CASSQEAGGRYNEQFF
cdr3_nt: TGTGCCAGCAGTCAGGAGGCGGGAGGCCGCTACAATGAGCAGTTCTTC
j_call: TRBJ2-1
v_call: TRBV7-2
clone_size: many
d_call: TRBD2

cdr3_aa: CASSFGQGAFYEQYF
cdr3_nt: TGTGCCAGCAGCTTCGGACAGGGGGCCTTCTACGAGCAGTACTTC
j_call: TRBJ2-7
v_call: TRBV4-2
clone_size: many
d_call: TRBD1

cdr3_aa: CASSLRDRGGTQYF
cdr3_nt: TGTGCCAGCAGTCTCCGGGACAGGGGCGGGACCCAGTACTTC
j_call: TRBJ2-5
v_call: TRBV6-1
clone_size: NA
d_call: TRBD1

cdr3_aa: CSGHTGGSQPQHF
cdr3_nt: TGCAGTGGACACACGGGGGGAAGTCAGCCCCAGCATTTT
j_call: TRBJ1-5
v_call: TRBV20-1
clone_size: NA
d_call: NA

cdr3_aa: CSASGVGTGSYNEQFF
cdr3_nt: TGCAGTGCTAGTGGTGTCGGGACAGGCTCCTACAATGAGCAGTTCTTC
j_call: TRBJ2-1
v_call: TRBV20-1
clone_size: many
d_call: TRBD1

cdr3_aa: CASTPRGLTYEQYF
cdr3_nt: TGTGCCAGCACTCCCCGGGGACTTACCTACGAGCAGTACTTC
j_call: TRBJ2-7
v_call: TRBV28
clone_size: many
d_call: NA

cdr3_aa: CASGLVLDLLAGGPPKYNEQFF
cdr3_nt: TGTGCTAGTGGTTTGGTACTGGACCTCCTAGCGGGAGGGCCCCCTAAATACAATGAGCAGTTCTTC
j_call: TRBJ2-1
v_call: TRBV12-5
clone_size: many
d_call: TRBD2

cdr3_aa: CASSLRGHEQFF
cdr3_nt: TGTGCCAGCAGTTTAAGGGGTCATGAGCAGTTCTTC
j_call: TRBJ2-1
v_call: TRBV12-3/TRBV12-4
clone_size: many
d_call: NA

cdr3_aa: CASIGRGYQPQHF
cdr3_nt: TGTGCCAGTATAGGCAGGGGGTATCAGCCCCAGCATTTT
j_call: TRBJ1-5
v_call: TRBV19
clone_size: many
d_call: TRBD1

cdr3_aa: CASYLAGGTGELFF
cdr3_nt: TGTGCCAGCTATTTAGCGGGGGGCACCGGGGAGCTGTTTTTT
j_call: TRBJ2-2
v_call: TRBV12-3/TRBV12-4
clone_size: NA
d_call: TRBD2

cdr3_aa: CASSPATLRGKGNTEAFF
cdr3_nt: TGCGCCAGCAGCCCCGCGACCTTAAGGGGGAAAGGGAACACTGAAGCTTTCTTT
j_call: TRBJ1-1
v_call: TRBV5-1
clone_size: many
d_call: NA

cdr3_aa: CATHQGLRFEQYF
cdr3_nt: TGTGCCACTCATCAGGGCCTCAGGTTCGAGCAGTACTTC
j_call: TRBJ2-7
v_call: TRBV6-1
clone_size: NA
d_call: NA